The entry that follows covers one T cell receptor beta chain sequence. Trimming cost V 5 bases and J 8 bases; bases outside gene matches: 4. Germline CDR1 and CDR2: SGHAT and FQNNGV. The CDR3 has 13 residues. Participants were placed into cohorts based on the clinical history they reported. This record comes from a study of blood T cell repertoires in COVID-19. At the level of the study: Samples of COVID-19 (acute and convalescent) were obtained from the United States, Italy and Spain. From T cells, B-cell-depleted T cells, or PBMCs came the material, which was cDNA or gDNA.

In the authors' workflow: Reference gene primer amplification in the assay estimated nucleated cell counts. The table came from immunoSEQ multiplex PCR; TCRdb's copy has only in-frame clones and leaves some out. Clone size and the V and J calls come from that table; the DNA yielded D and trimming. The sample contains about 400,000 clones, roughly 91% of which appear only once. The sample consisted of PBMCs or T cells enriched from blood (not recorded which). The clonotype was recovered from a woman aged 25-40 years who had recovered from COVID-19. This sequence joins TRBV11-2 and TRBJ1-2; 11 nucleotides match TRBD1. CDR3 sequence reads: CASSQGQGGGYTF. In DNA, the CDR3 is TGTGCCAGCAGCCAGGGACAGGGGGGCGGCTACACCTTC.